This T cell receptor (beta chain) was observed in a study of beta chain features in type 1 diabetes. This CDR3 spans 16 amino acids. A single heparinised draw of around 0.11 L on average was taken per donor. Worth noting for this clone: Its antigen is currently unknown.

Points from the study as a whole: Researchers report that Type 1 diabetes patients had moderately but significantly shorter TCRB CDR3s across all four CD4+ subsets. Cells with high TCR expression could be over-represented when cDNA is sequenced. The study found that naive, central memory and Treg TCRB repertoires appeared more similar in patients than in healthy donors.

Every bit of the isolated RNA underwent reverse transcription, so sequencing read expressed TCRB transcripts. Measured with immunoSEQ multiplex PCR; TCRdb has only the in-frame clones, and not every one. Found here are more than 100,000 clones, 25% to 35% of them singletons; the top ten hold more than 0.45%. V and J are TRBV21-1 and TRBJ2-7; the table's D call, TRBD2, has no DNA check behind it. TRBV21-1 is tagged as a pseudogene. The sequenced sample was central memory CD4+ T cells from blood. This sequence originates from a woman aged 18-29 years with type 1 diabetes. The CDR3 bases are TGTGCCAGCAGCAAAGGAGGAACCTACCCACTTTACGAGCAGTACGTC. It yields the protein CASSKGGTYPLYEQYV.